This paragraph reports one TCR beta chain. Its antigen is undetermined. The sample belongs to a study of blood T cells in healthy people across ages. Overall study results and limits: Naive T cell percentage and TCR beta diversity correlated strongly. Diversity estimated from one million T cells was considered an underestimate.

The germline V gene encodes CDR1 SGHAT and CDR2 FQNNGV. The V end lost 4 bases, the J end lost 6 bases, and 18 bases lay between the germline ends. This CDR3 has 15 amino acids. Next came a second PCR, run for about 7 to 12 cycles, which used a sample-barcoded 5' primer along with a J-beta primer mix. Each sample provided no less than 2.5 million CDR3-containing paired-end reads. TCRdb re-analysed the 5' RACE reads in MiXCR, keeping a single row per CDR3 protein. The repertoire has about 1,600,000 distinct CDR3 sequences, 42% of them found once; the top ten carry 6.5% to 10%. The source is a woman in her late teens or twenties in good health. The sample was blood. The rearrangement links TRBV11-2 to TRBJ2-5, with a tentative D call TRBD2 (7 bases). The CDR3 reads CASSSPLGGEKTQYF. The CDR3 DNA is TGTGCCAGCAGCTCCCCTCTAGGGGGGGAAAAGACCCAGTACTTC.